This T cell receptor beta chain is drawn from a study of blood T cell repertoires in COVID-19. Germline CDR1 and CDR2: LNHNV and YYDKDF (reference sequence). V lost 5 bases and J 8 bases, leaving 12 bases between the germline ends. The CDR3 is 12 amino acids. Per the authors' pipeline: Nucleated cell number was recorded as an estimate derived from reference gene primer amplification. TCRdb keeps only in-frame clones here, not all; method: immunoSEQ multiplex PCR. V, J and clone size were drawn from that table, and D and trimming were deduced from the DNA. The sample lists roughly 15,000 clones, roughly four fifths seen once, with around 15% in the top ten.

Input material: peripheral blood. The sequence derives from a man in his fifties or sixties with acute or convalescent COVID-19. The rearrangement joins TRBV15 to TRBJ1-1; D unresolved. CDR3 nucleotides: TGTGCCACCAGCCTGACCGGGGTGGAAGCTTTCTTT. Protein sequence: CATSLTGVEAFF. Full variable domain (rest looked up from reference TRBV15 and TRBJ1-1): DAMVIQNPRYQVTQFGKPVTLSCSQTLNHNVMYWYQQKSSQAPKLLFHYYDKDFNNEADTPDNFQSRRPNTSFCFLDIRSPGLGDTAMYLCATSLTGVEAFFGQGTRLTVV.